This entry is about one T cell receptor (beta chain). What antigen it recognizes has not been identified. It has no much larger one-base neighbor in the sample; base qualities were not kept. The sample comes from a study of T cell changes during pregnancy in multiple sclerosis (dated by TCRdb to about 2019). Notes on the research overall: Changes in the T cell repertoire over the course of pregnancy were examined in this study in women with multiple sclerosis.

Receptor amplification or capture employed the immunoSEQ multiplex PCR assay. TCRdb carries this immuneACCESS record with in-frame sequences only. Its versions omit some clonotypes, under half of them owing to an unresolved V gene in the studies checked, with the rest unexplained. The sample contains about 59,000 clones, just under 95% of them found a single time. The ten biggest clones cover 0.36% of the sample. This TCR was sampled from a female donor with multiple sclerosis, enrolled in a pregnancy study. Material: CD4+ T cells from peripheral blood mononuclear cells, obtained before pregnancy.

The CDR3 protein sequence reads: CASSRDRGTDTQYF. The nucleotide sequence reads TGTGCCAGCTCACGGGACAGGGGCACAGATACGCAGTATTTT. The rearranged chain carries TRBV18 and TRBJ2-3; 9 of the junction bases match TRBD1. CDR1 and CDR2, per the germline V gene, are KGHSH and LQKENI. Ends trimmed: V by 4 bases, J by 1 base; bases unmatched to a gene: 0. The CDR3 sequence holds 14 residues, the cysteine and phenylalanine included. CDR3 DNA only is kept here, 42 bases in frame from base 1. Where the CDR3 stops, the reference TRBV18 and TRBJ2-3 genes take over; the full variable domain is NAGVMQNPRHLVRRRGQEARLRCSPMKGHSHVYWYRQLPEEGLKFMVYLQKENIIDESGMPKERFSAEFPKEGPSILRIQQVVRGDSAAYFCASSRDRGTDTQYFGPGTRLTVL.